In its sample, the clone carrying this TCR beta chain was seen once. CDR1 and CDR2 (germline): SEHNR, FQNEAQ (reference sequence). With 5 bases removed from V and 7 bases from J, the gap between germline ends came to 18 bases. CDR3 size: 15 residues. This record comes from a study of shared clonotypes between healthy human individuals. Generated by immunoSEQ multiplex PCR, the TCRdb table keeps only in-frame clones and is missing some. The repertoire holds about 600,000 clones, around 97% seen once, with about 0.06% in the top ten. Sequencing used naive CD4+ T cells sorted from blood. Noted subset: CD45RA+ positively selected. The chain couples TRBV7-9 to TRBJ2-1; possibly TRBD1 or TRBD2 for D (6 bases each). The receptor's source is a woman between 25 and 40 years old in good health. The CDR3 DNA reads as TGTGCCAGCAGCCGAGGCGGGCAGGGGAGGAATGAGCAGTTCTTC. Protein: CASSRGGQGRNEQFF.